The rows below give T cell receptor beta chains drawn from one sample of a study of long-term antiretroviral therapy in people with HIV. TCRdb keeps only in-frame clones here, not all; method: immunoSEQ multiplex PCR. The sample yields 17,000 or so clones, under 80% seen once. The material was unsorted PBMCs, obtained around 2.2 years before starting antiretroviral therapy. These receptors were taken from a young man with HIV. The CDR3 runs from the conserved cysteine through the conserved F or W.

TRBV15,CATSGEGGNQPQHF
TRBV5-6,CASSLVGQLNTEAFF
TRBV7-2,CASSLTSSTAGELFF
TRBV6-5,CASKERTPQGYEQYF
TRBV29-1,CSYTGLQETQYF
TRBV5-1,CASSLQESSGNTIYF
TRBV7-8,CASSLGANTEAFF
TRBV27,CASSFKLAGDAEQYF
TRBV7-9,CASRPTLSQNEQFF
TRBV2,CASSEGYTDTQYF
TRBV5-4,CASSLGRADINTGELFF
TRBV10-3,CASGGATNEKLFF
TRBV18,CASSPLLTGGTDTQYF
TRBV25-1,CASSEEEGNSPLHF
TRBV7-9,CASSFSGGPSYEQYF
TRBV7-6,CASSLVRQGISYNEQFF
TRBV27,CASSLRGPTYEQYF
TRBV28,CASSSTGGDSGNTIYF
TRBV6-6,CASSPGGLDEQYF
TRBV5-1,CASSFAGTGIYEQYF
TRBV25-1,CASSEWSGVDTEAFF
TRBV2,CASSDVLLGAFF
TRBV6-5,CASRGQGETEAFF
TRBV10-3,CAISAKEGHSGNTIYF